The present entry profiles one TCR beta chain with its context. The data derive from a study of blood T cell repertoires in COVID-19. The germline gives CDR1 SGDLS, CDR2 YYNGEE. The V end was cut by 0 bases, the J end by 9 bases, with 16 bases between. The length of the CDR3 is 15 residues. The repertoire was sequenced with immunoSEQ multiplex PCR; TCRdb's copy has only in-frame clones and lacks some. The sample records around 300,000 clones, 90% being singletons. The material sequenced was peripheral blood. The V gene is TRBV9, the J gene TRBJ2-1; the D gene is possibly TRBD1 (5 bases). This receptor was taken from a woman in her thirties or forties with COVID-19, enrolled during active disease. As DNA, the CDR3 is TGTGCCAGCAGCGTAGGGGATTCAGGGTTGCGTGAGCAGTTCTTC. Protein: CASSVGDSGLREQFF.